Presented here are 3 T cell receptor beta chains from one specimen sequenced in a study of regulatory T cells in long-lasting Graves disease. Arm-PCR with iRepertoire HTBI primers amplified the CDR3 regions for these TCR beta libraries. TCRdb called the multiplex PCR reads again in MiXCR, with one record for every CDR3 protein. The sample lists approximately 380,000 distinct CDR3 sequences; less than 25% were seen once. The time point was: persistent/refractory GD, antithyroid drugs over 5 years with positive TRAb. RNA from PBMCs was the source of the TCR library. The specimen was peripheral blood mononuclear cells (PBMCs), collected when the disease was refractory, from a patient treated with antithyroid drugs. The source of these receptors is a female donor with Graves disease.

This clonotype was observed many times. The CDR3 reads CSAPGQRGGGYTF. The CDR3 nucleotides read TGCAGTGCTCCCGGACAGAGGGGTGGTGGCTACACCTTC. The chain has TRBV20-1 and TRBJ1-2; weak D call: TRBD1 (6 bases). This CDR3 is 13 amino acids long. Between the trimmed V and J ends, which lost 5 bases and 7 bases, there was a span of 17 bases. The germline V gene encodes CDR1 DFQATT and CDR2 SNEGSKA (reference sequence).

The chain couples TRBV13 to TRBJ1-1; TRBD1 matches 9 bases. After removal of 2 bases from V and 1 base from J, the junction contained 20 bases not matched to a gene. The germline CDR1 and CDR2 sequences are PRHDT and FYEKMQ (reference sequence). The CDR3 totals 21 residues. CDR3 loop: CASSLSLLQQGTGFGNTEAFF. Written as DNA, the CDR3 is TGTGCCAGCAGCTTATCCCTTTTGCAGCAAGGGACAGGGTTCGGGAACACTGAAGCTTTCTTT. Full variable domain (outside the CDR3, taken from reference TRBV13 and TRBJ1-1): AAGVIQSPRHLIKEKRETATLKCYPIPRHDTVYWYQQGPGQDPQFLISFYEKMQSDKGSIPDRFSAQQFSDYHSELNMSSLELGDSALYFCASSLSLLQQGTGFGNTEAFFGQGTRLTVV.

This chain links TRBV18 with TRBJ1-5; no definite D call. The CDR3 has 14 amino acids. CDR1 is KGHSH, CDR2 LQKENI, per germline. V lost 1 base, J lost 0 bases, and 4 bases lay in between. The CDR3: CASSPQNSNQPQHF. In nucleotides, the CDR3 is TGTGCCAGCTCACCACAGAATAGCAATCAGCCCCAGCATTTT.